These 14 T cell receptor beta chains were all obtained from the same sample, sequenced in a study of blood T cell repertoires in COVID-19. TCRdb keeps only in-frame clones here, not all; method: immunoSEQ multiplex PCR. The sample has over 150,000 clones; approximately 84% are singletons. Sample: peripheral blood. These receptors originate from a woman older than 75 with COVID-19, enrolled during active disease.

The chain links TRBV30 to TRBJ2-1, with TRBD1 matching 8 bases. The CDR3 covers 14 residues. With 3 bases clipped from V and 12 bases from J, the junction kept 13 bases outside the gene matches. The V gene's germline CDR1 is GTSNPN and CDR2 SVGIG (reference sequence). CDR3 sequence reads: CAWSPGTGGHWQFF. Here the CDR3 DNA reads TGTGCCTGGAGCCCCGGGACAGGCGGCCACTGGCAGTTCTTC. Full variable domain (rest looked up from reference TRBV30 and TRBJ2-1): SQTIHQWPATLVQPVGSPLSLECTVEGTSNPNLYWYRQAAGRGLQLLFYSVGIGQISSEVPQNLSASRPQDRQFILSSKKLLLSDSGFYLCAWSPGTGGHWQFFGPGTRLTVL.

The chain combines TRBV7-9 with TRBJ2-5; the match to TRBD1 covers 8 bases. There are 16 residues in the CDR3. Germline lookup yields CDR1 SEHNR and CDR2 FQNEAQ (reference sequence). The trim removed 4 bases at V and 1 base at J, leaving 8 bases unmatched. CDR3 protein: CASSSTAGQGQETQYF. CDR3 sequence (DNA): TGTGCCAGCAGCTCCACCGCCGGACAGGGCCAAGAGACCCAGTACTTC.

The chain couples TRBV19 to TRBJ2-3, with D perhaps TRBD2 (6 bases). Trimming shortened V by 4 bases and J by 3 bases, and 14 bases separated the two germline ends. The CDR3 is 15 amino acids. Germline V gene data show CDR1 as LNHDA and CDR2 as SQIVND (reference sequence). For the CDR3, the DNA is TGTGCCAGTAGTAACCGGGCAGGGACTACAGATACGCAGTATTTT. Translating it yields CASSNRAGTTDTQYF.

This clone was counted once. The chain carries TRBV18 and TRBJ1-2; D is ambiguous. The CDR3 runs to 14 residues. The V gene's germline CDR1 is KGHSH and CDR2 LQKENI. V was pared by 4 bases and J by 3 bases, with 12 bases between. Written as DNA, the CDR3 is TGTGCCAGCTCACGGCGGGAGAAGGACTATGGCTACACCTTC. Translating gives CASSRREKDYGYTF.

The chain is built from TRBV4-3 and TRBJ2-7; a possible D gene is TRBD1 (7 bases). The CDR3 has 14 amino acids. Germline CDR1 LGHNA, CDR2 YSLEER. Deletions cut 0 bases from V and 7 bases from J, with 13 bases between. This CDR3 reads CASSQEGGAGEQYF. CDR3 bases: TGCGCCAGCAGCCAAGAAGGGGGCGCGGGGGAGCAGTACTTC.

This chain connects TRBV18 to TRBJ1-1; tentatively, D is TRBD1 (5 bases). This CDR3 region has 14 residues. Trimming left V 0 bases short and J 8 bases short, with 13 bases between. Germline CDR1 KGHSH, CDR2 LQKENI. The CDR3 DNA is TGTGCCAGCTCACCACCTGGGGTGGGGGGAGAAGCTTTCTTT. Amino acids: CASSPPGVGGEAFF.

The DNA of the CDR3 is TGTGCCAGCAATCTGGGAGGGGTTTACGAAAAACTGTTTTTT. This encodes CASNLGGVYEKLFF. The chain employs TRBV2 and TRBJ1-4, with D perhaps matching TRBD1 (5 bases). CDR1 is SNHLY, CDR2 FYNNEI, per germline. Trimming cost V 7 bases and J 8 bases, with 17 bases left between them. CDR3 size: 14 residues. Combining the CDR3 with reference TRBV2 and TRBJ1-4 gives the whole variable domain EPEVTQTPSHQVTQMGQEVILRCVPISNHLYFYWYRQILGQKVEFLVSFYNNEISEKSEIFDDQFSVERPDGSNFTLKIRSTKLEDSAMYFCASNLGGVYEKLFFGSGTQLSVL.

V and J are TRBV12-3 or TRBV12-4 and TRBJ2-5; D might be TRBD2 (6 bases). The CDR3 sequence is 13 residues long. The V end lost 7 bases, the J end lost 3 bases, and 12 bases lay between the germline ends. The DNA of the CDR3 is TGTGCCAGCACCGGGGGTGGAAAAGAGACCCAGTACTTC. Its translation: CASTGGGKETQYF.

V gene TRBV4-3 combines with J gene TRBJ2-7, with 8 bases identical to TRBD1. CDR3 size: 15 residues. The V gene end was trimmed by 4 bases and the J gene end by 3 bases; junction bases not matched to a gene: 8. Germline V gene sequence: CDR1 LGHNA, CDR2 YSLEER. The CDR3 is CASSPTGQAFYEQYF. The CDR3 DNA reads TGCGCCAGCAGCCCAACGGGACAGGCTTTCTACGAGCAGTACTTC.

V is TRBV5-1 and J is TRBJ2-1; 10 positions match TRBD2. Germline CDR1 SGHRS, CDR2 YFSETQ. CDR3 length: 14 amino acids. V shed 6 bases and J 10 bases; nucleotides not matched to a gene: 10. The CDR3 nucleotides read TGCGCCAGCATATCTAGCGGGAGCCATGACGAGCAGTTCTTC. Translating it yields CASISSGSHDEQFF.

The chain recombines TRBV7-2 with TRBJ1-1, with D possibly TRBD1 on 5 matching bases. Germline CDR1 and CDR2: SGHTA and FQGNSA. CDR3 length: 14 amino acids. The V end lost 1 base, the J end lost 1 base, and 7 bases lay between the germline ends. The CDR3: CASSLGGGNTEAFF. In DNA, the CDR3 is TGTGCCAGCAGCTTAGGGGGCGGGAACACTGAAGCTTTCTTT.

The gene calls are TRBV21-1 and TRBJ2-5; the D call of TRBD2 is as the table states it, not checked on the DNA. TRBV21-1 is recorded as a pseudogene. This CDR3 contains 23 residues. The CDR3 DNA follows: TGTGCCAGCAGCAAAAATCCCGCGAGCCCATTCCGGGGCGGGGGGCGACCCGGGGAGACCCAGTACTTC. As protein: CASSKNPASPFRGGGRPGETQYF.

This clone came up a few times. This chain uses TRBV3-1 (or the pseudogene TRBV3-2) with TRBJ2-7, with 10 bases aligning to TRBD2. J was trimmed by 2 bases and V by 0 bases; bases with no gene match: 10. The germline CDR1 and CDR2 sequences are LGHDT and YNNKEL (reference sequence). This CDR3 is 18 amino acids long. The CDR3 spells CASSQDTSGTTLTYEQYF. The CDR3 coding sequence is TGTGCCAGCAGCCAAGATACTAGCGGGACGACCTTAACCTACGAGCAGTACTTC.

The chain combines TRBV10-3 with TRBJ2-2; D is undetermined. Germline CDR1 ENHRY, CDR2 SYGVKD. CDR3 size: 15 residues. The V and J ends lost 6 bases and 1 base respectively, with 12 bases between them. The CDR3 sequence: CAISKRVENTGELFF. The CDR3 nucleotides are TGTGCCATCAGCAAACGGGTCGAGAACACCGGGGAGCTGTTTTTT.